This TCR beta chain was sequenced in a study of technical replicates of blood from four donors. Libraries were prepared by immunoSEQ multiplex PCR; TCRdb keeps only in-frame clonotypes and omits some of them. The table has around 100,000 clones, 95% to 97% seen once; the top ten hold about 0.39%. Germline V gene lookup returns CDR1 SGHRS and CDR2 YFSETQ. Losses at the gene ends were 4 bases for V and 5 bases for J; bases not matched to a gene: 5. The CDR3 length is 13 residues. J is TRBJ1-2 and V is TRBV5-1; 7 bases map to TRBD1. Sequencing was done on a sample of T cells isolated from PBMCs. The clonotype was recovered from a human donor in good health. The CDR3 is CASSRQGLYGYTF. The DNA for the CDR3 is TGCGCCAGCAGCCGACAGGGTTTGTATGGCTACACCTTC.